The present entry profiles one T cell receptor (beta chain) with its context. The clone's antigen remains unknown. No base-level quality is on record; no much larger clone is a single base apart. This specimen belongs to a study of blood T cell repertoires in COVID-19 (dated by TCRdb to the early 2020s). As for the study more broadly: Samples covering the acute and convalescent phases of COVID-19 were provided by collaborators in the United States, Italy and Spain. Where available, HLA class I and class II types were obtained from metadata supplied by the sample provider rather than from assay-based typing. The repertoires were made available in a free public database intended to serve as a resource for research on the immune response to SARS-CoV-2. Subjects who had been exposed to COVID-19, were actively infected with it, or had recovered from it provided the deeply sampled blood TCRbeta repertoires that made up the dataset. Samples were obtained from the ongoing ImmuneRACE study (first 160 participants) and from some 1,300 subjects provided by 6 global collaborators. Nearly every sample came with metadata listing a de-identified subject ID, COVID-19 status, age in years and sex. The material from the prospective study consisted of cDNA or gDNA derived from T cells, B-cell-depleted T cells, or PBMCs. Broader findings and caveats from the paper: The amount of clinical and demographic metadata varied by source and participant and was provided uncurated.

In the prospective study, participants were about 18 to 100 years old, resided in around 25 geographic areas of the United States, and were enrolled through a virtual design. In the prospective study, participants were assigned to cohorts based on the clinical history participants reported in a screening survey and a study questionnaire. Exposed participants had been in contact with someone with a PCR-confirmed or clinician-diagnosed COVID-19 case within 2 weeks of study entry. In the prospective study, mobile phlebotomists collected whole blood, serum and a nasopharyngeal or oropharyngeal swab from each participant. Additional blood draws and questionnaires over an approximately two-month period could optionally be provided by prospective study participants. Blood samples from the prospective study were shipped frozen or at room temperature prior to DNA extraction. TCRbeta CDR3 regions were amplified from genomic DNA by means of the immunoSEQ Assay, a bias-controlled multiplex PCR. Turning to the authors' computational methods: The number of nucleated cells in each sample was estimated by amplification of reference gene primers within the assay. To quantify the absolute abundance of each unique TCRbeta CDR3 rearrangement, sequence reads were collapsed and filtered. For each sample, productive Simpson clonality was calculated as the square root of Simpson's diversity index across productive rearrangements. TCRdb obtained this table from immuneACCESS and retained in-frame rearrangements with V and J assigned. These tables miss some clones; where compared with another copy, unresolved V genes account for less than half of the shortfall, and the remainder is unexplained. That table supplies the V and J calls and clone size; D and trimming were determined from the DNA. Counted in this sample were 110,000 to 150,000 clones; about 84% of them appeared once. Approximately 1.6% of the sample is in the top ten clones.

Sequenced: PBMCs or T cells enriched from blood (not recorded which). The clonotype was recovered from a woman in her late teens or twenties who had been exposed to COVID-19.

The sequence in DNA is TGCAGCGGAGCGGGGGGAATTGGCTATGGCTACACCTTC. Translation gives CSGAGGIGYGYTF. The rearranged chain carries TRBV29-1 and TRBJ1-2, and TRBD1 may be the D gene, going by 5 matching bases. Relative to germline, V is 7 bases shorter and J is 4 bases shorter, with 16 bases between their ends. As encoded in the germline V gene, CDR1 is SQVTM while CDR2 is ANQGSEA. Measured from the cysteine to the phenylalanine, the CDR3 is 13 residues long. The CDR3 DNA has 39 bases and is translated from base 1.